Listed below are T cell receptor beta chains from one sample, sequenced in a study of cytomegalovirus exposure and HLA in healthy donors. The assay was immunoSEQ multiplex PCR, and TCRdb's table has in-frame clones only and misses some. The table lists 150,000 to 200,000 clones, approximately 82% of them singletons, with 1% to 1.5% in the top ten. The sequenced sample was PBMCs. The source of these receptors is a girl aged 2-10 years in good health and CMV-seropositive. Both conserved end residues are part of each CDR3. D genes are given only for firm matches. Some rows have no size entry. The others give once, few or many, or a class for an expanded clone.

abundance,j_gene,d_gene,v_gene,CDR3aa,CDR3nt
NA,TRBJ2-3,TRBD2,TRBV10-2,CASSGSSGATPWGDTQYF,TGCGCCAGCAGTGGTTCGAGCGGGGCCACCCCGTGGGGGGATACGCAGTATTTT
NA,TRBJ2-5,TRBD2,TRBV11-3,CASSLALAGAETQYF,TGTGCCAGCAGCTTAGCGCTAGCGGGTGCTGAGACCCAGTACTTC
once,TRBJ2-3,TRBD2,TRBV6-1,CASSGGLAGAPDTQYF,TGTGCCAGCAGTGGAGGACTAGCGGGGGCCCCGGATACGCAGTATTTT
NA,TRBJ2-7,NA,TRBV15,CATSRDDSSSYEQYF,TGTGCCACCAGCAGAGACGACTCCAGCTCCTACGAGCAGTACTTC
once,TRBJ2-5,NA,TRBV6-5,CASREGGSQTQYF,TGTGCCAGCAGGGAGGGGGGGAGTCAGACCCAGTACTTC
NA,TRBJ2-6,TRBD2,TRBV13,CASSSGGVGANVLTF,TGTGCCAGCAGCTCTGGGGGGGTTGGGGCCAACGTCCTGACTTTC
NA,TRBJ1-2,TRBD1,TRBV10-2,CASRLTGGNGYTF,TGCGCCAGCAGGTTGACAGGGGGCAATGGCTACACCTTC
NA,TRBJ2-7,TRBD2,TRBV9,CASSVTSGRAGEQYF,TGTGCCAGCAGCGTAACTAGCGGGAGGGCTGGCGAGCAGTACTTC
NA,TRBJ2-7,NA,TRBV25-1,CASSEYSYEQYF,TGTGCCAGCAGTGAATACAGTTACGAGCAGTACTTC
NA,TRBJ1-5,TRBD1,TRBV19,CASSIGWDRGNQPQHF,TGTGCCAGTAGTATAGGTTGGGACAGGGGGAACCAGCCCCAGCATTTT
NA,TRBJ2-1,TRBD2,TRBV25-1,CASSEGTSGNRSYNEQFF,TGTGCCAGCAGTGAAGGGACCAGCGGGAATAGGTCCTACAATGAGCAGTTCTTC
NA,TRBJ1-3,NA,TRBV29-1,CSVATRVTSGNTIYF,TGCAGCGTTGCTACCCGCGTCACCTCTGGAAACACCATATATTTT
NA,TRBJ1-2,NA,TRBV29-1,CSVEPGTENYGYTF,TGCAGCGTTGAACCCGGAACAGAGAACTATGGCTACACCTTC
NA,TRBJ1-3,NA,TRBV11-3,CASSLDQAGNTIYF,TGTGCCAGCAGCTTAGACCAGGCTGGAAACACCATATATTTT
NA,TRBJ2-3,NA,TRBV7-3,CASSLGTSTDTQYF,TGTGCCAGCAGCCTCGGGACTAGCACAGATACGCAGTATTTT
once,TRBJ2-1,TRBD2,TRBV9,CASSPSGTSGRNEQFF,TGTGCCAGCAGCCCCTCCGGGACTAGCGGGAGGAATGAGCAGTTCTTC
NA,TRBJ2-1,NA,TRBV6-4,CASSEGLNSGSDEQFF,TGTGCCAGCAGTGAAGGTCTAAACTCGGGATCAGATGAGCAGTTCTTC
NA,TRBJ2-1,NA,TRBV20-1,CSPQSNEQFF,TGCAGTCCTCAGTCCAATGAGCAGTTCTTC
NA,TRBJ2-3,TRBD2,TRBV5-1,CASSLAGLAGGGQDTQYF,TGCGCCAGCAGCTTGGCCGGACTAGCGGGGGGCGGTCAGGATACGCAGTATTTT
NA,TRBJ2-7,TRBD2,TRBV28,CASSDPRGSGRINEQYF,TGTGCCAGCAGTGATCCTCGTGGTAGCGGGAGGATCAACGAGCAGTACTTC
NA,TRBJ1-1,NA,TRBV6-6,CASSYFQGFEAFF,TGTGCCAGCAGTTACTTTCAGGGTTTTGAAGCTTTCTTT
NA,TRBJ1-3,NA,TRBV13,CASQPGVSGNTIYF,TGTGCCAGCCAGCCAGGGGTCTCTGGAAACACCATATATTTT
NA,TRBJ2-7,TRBD2,TRBV29-1,CSVANIAGVDEQYF,TGCAGCGTTGCGAACATAGCGGGGGTTGACGAGCAGTACTTC
NA,TRBJ2-7,TRBD2,TRBV27,CASSPTSGSVAYEQYF,TGTGCCAGCAGTCCGACTAGCGGGAGTGTGGCCTACGAGCAGTACTTC
NA,TRBJ1-2,NA,TRBV5-6,CASNTDRSGYTF,TGTGCCAGCAACACCGACAGGAGTGGCTACACCTTC
NA,TRBJ2-1,NA,TRBV11-2,CASSLGAGNEQFF,TGTGCCAGCAGCTTAGGCGCGGGGAATGAGCAGTTCTTC
NA,TRBJ2-1,TRBD2,TRBV9,CASSVARGVYNEQFF,TGTGCCAGCAGCGTAGCTCGGGGGGTGTACAATGAGCAGTTCTTC
few,TRBJ2-7,TRBD1,TRBV5-1,CASSPGTGPRNEQYF,TGCGCCAGCAGCCCGGGGACAGGTCCTAGGAACGAGCAGTACTTC
few,TRBJ1-1,TRBD1,TRBV2,CASRDRVNTEAFF,TGTGCCAGCAGGGACAGGGTGAACACTGAAGCTTTCTTT
once,TRBJ1-2,TRBD1,TRBV18,CASSPLEDRVYGYTF,TGTGCCAGCTCACCACTCGAAGACAGGGTCTATGGCTACACCTTC
few,TRBJ2-7,TRBD1,TRBV12-5,CASGIGQGTYEQYF,TGTGCTAGTGGTATAGGACAGGGTACCTACGAGCAGTACTTC
NA,TRBJ2-2,TRBD2,TRBV18,CASSLRLAGDTGELFF,TGTGCCAGCTCACTCCGACTAGCGGGAGACACCGGGGAGCTGTTTTTT
NA,TRBJ2-5,TRBD2,TRBV30,CAWSSAGVGETQYF,TGTGCCTGGAGTTCAGCGGGAGTTGGGGAGACCCAGTACTTC
NA,TRBJ2-1,NA,TRBV5-1,CASKGLTDSYNEQFF,TGCGCCAGCAAGGGACTGACGGATTCCTACAATGAGCAGTTCTTC
NA,TRBJ2-7,NA,TRBV7-6,CASSLTPAGSYEQYF,TGTGCCAGCAGCTTAACCCCGGCAGGGTCCTACGAGCAGTACTTC
NA,TRBJ1-4,NA,TRBV7-3,CASSSANSRGNEKLFF,TGTGCCAGCAGCTCGGCCAACAGTCGGGGGAATGAAAAACTGTTTTTT
NA,TRBJ2-7,NA,TRBV5-4,CASSSGGGTYEQYF,TGTGCCAGCAGCTCGGGGGGCGGAACCTACGAGCAGTACTTC
NA,TRBJ1-1,NA,TRBV6-1,CASSEEAGISTEAFF,TGTGCCAGCAGTGAAGAAGCGGGGATTAGCACTGAAGCTTTCTTT